This T cell receptor (beta chain) was obtained from a study of OX40 agonist ivuxolimab in advanced cancers. A note on this clone: Its target is unknown.

Trimming cost V 6 bases and J 5 bases, with 16 bases left between them. CDR3 length: 14 residues. Germline values: CDR1 MNHEY, CDR2 SVGAGI. The data were produced by immunoSEQ multiplex PCR, yet TCRdb's version contains in-frame clones alone and is incomplete. Seen here are tens of thousands of clones, approximately 92% observed once, and the top ten hold about 9.1%. Regarding the study as a whole: More expanded clones were seen, on average, in CD8+ T cells than in CD4+.

This sequence joins TRBV6-5 and TRBJ1-2; tentative D call: TRBD1 (5 bases). The material sequenced was CD4+ or CD8+ T cells sorted from blood, taken in a trial of the OX40 agonist ivuxolimab. The TCR was taken from an adult with an advanced solid tumor such as melanoma, head and neck, liver or kidney cancer. CDR3 DNA: TGTGCCAGCAGGGCAGGGCGCACGTTTTATGGCTACACCTTC. This codes for CASRAGRTFYGYTF.